Following are 32 T cell receptor beta chains from one sample sequenced in a study of beta chain features in type 1 diabetes. Expressed TCRB transcripts were sequenced, since all the RNA that had been isolated was reverse transcribed. This table comes from immunoSEQ multiplex PCR, and its TCRdb copy is limited to in-frame clones, with some not included. Of approximately 150,000 clones in the sample, roughly 9% were seen once. The sample taken for sequencing was central memory CD4+ T cells from blood. The receptors originated from a young woman in good health.

This clone was picked up a small number of times. The V and J genes are TRBV10-3 and TRBJ1-2, with a tentative D call TRBD1 (5 bases). This CDR3 region has 15 residues. The V gene's germline CDR1 is ENHRY and CDR2 SYGVKD. Between the trimmed V and J ends, which lost 4 bases and 4 bases, there was a span of 16 bases. CDR3 loop: CAISAAGRTLYGYTF. CDR3 DNA: TGTGCCATCAGTGCGGCAGGGAGGACCCTCTATGGCTACACCTTC.

This clone was counted only a few times. The chain employs TRBV6-1 and TRBJ1-1, with D hard to call. Between the trimmed V and J ends, which lost 5 bases and 1 base, there was a span of 14 bases. The germline V gene encodes CDR1 MNHNS and CDR2 SASEGT. The CDR3 is made up of 15 amino acids. The CDR3 bases are TGTGCCAGCAGTTTTGGAGGGCTCCCGAACACTGAAGCTTTCTTT. Encoded protein: CASSFGGLPNTEAFF.

CDR3 region: CASSLTTSGTDTQYF. CDR3 coding DNA: TGTGCCAGCAGCTTAACCACTAGCGGCACAGATACGCAGTATTTT. The V gene is TRBV7-2, the J gene TRBJ2-3; 7 bases are a match to TRBD2. CDR3 length: 15 amino acids. Per the germline V gene, CDR1 is SGHTA and CDR2 is FQGNSA. V lost 2 bases to trimming and J lost 1 base; unmatched junction nucleotides: 3.

This clone has more than one count but fewer than ten. The rearrangement uses TRBV30 and TRBJ2-7, with 8 bases fitting TRBD1. Germline trimming cut 1 base from V and 0 bases from J; bases unmatched to any gene: 8. This CDR3 is 16 amino acids long. The germline CDR1 and CDR2 sequences are GTSNPN and SVGIG (reference sequence). The CDR3 DNA reads as TGTGCCTGGAGTGGTACAGGGGGTTTAAGCTCCTACGAGCAGTACTTC. It is translated as CAWSGTGGLSSYEQYF.

This clone has more than one count but fewer than ten. The CDR3, as DNA: TGTGCCAGCAGCTTCAGCGGGGGACACACAGATACGCAGTATTTT. It codes for CASSFSGGHTDTQYF. V gene TRBV7-2 combines with J gene TRBJ2-3; 8 bases fit TRBD2. V trimming: 3 bases; J trimming: 2 bases; junction bases outside the gene matches: 4. The germline gives CDR1 SGHTA, CDR2 FQGNSA. There are 15 residues in the CDR3.

This clone appeared a few times. The chain couples TRBV9 to TRBJ1-1; 9 nucleotides match TRBD1. This CDR3 contains 14 residues. Germline V gene lookup returns CDR1 SGDLS and CDR2 YYNGEE. Trimming removed 4 bases from V and 5 bases from J; junction bases left unmatched: 6. This CDR3 reads CASSTGTGRTEAFF. For the CDR3, the DNA is TGTGCCAGCAGCACCGGGACAGGGAGGACTGAAGCTTTCTTT.

The V gene is TRBV19, the J gene TRBJ2-7; TRBD2 matches at 7 bases. CDR3 length equals 16 residues. The J segment lost 6 bases and the V segment lost 4 bases, leaving 15 bases of the junction unmatched. Germline V lookup: CDR1 LNHDA, CDR2 SQIVND (reference sequence). CDR3 sequence reads: CASSRAGGSSTGEQYF. CDR3 in DNA: TGTGCCAGTAGTAGGGCCGGGGGGTCATCGACGGGCGAGCAGTACTTC. Looking up the rest from reference TRBV19 and TRBJ2-7 gives the full variable domain: DGGITQSPKYLFRKEGQNVTLSCEQNLNHDAMYWYRQDPGQGLRLIYYSQIVNDFQKGDIAEGYSVSREKKESFPLTVTSAQKNPTAFYLCASSRAGGSSTGEQYFGPGTRLTVT.

The chain links TRBV29-1 to TRBJ2-3, with 8 bases matching TRBD2. The CDR3 runs 14 residues. With 3 bases clipped from V and 2 bases from J, the junction kept 4 bases outside the gene matches. Germline CDR1 is SQVTM and CDR2 is ANQGSEA. In nucleotides, the CDR3 is TGCAGCGTTGACGCGGGGGGCTTCACAGATACGCAGTATTTT. Its translation is CSVDAGGFTDTQYF.

The chain links TRBV7-6 to TRBJ1-6; D gene unclear. CDR3 length: 15 residues. CDR1 and CDR2 from the germline V gene are SGHVS and FNYEAQ. Trimming stripped 2 bases from V and 9 bases from J, with 14 bases between. As DNA, the CDR3 is TGTGCCAGCAGCTTACGGACTATAGGCACTTCACCCCTCCACTTT. Translation gives CASSLRTIGTSPLHF.

This clone was seen a few times. The chain recombines TRBV18 with TRBJ2-1, with a possible D match to TRBD1 (5 bases). From germline, CDR1 is KGHSH and CDR2 LQKENI. With 3 bases removed from V and 4 bases from J, the gap between germline ends came to 7 bases. The CDR3 spans 13 residues. This CDR3 reads CASSPTAYNEQFF. DNA for the CDR3: TGTGCCAGCTCACCGACAGCTTACAATGAGCAGTTCTTC.

This clone has just a few counts. This same CDR3 is encoded by further DNA sequences in the sample. This rearrangement joins TRBV27 to TRBJ2-1; TRBD1 agrees at 11 bases. The germline CDR1 and CDR2 sequences are MNHEY and SMNVEV (reference sequence). The CDR3 runs 15 residues. The J segment lost 3 bases and the V segment lost 6 bases, leaving 4 bases of the junction unmatched. CDR3 amino acids: CASSSGTGGYNEQFF. In DNA, the CDR3 is TGTGCCAGCAGCTCCGGGACAGGGGGCTACAATGAGCAGTTCTTC.

The rearrangement uses TRBV6-5 and TRBJ2-7; 8 nucleotides align to TRBD1. The germline V gene encodes CDR1 MNHEY and CDR2 SVGAGI. The CDR3 loop spans 15 amino acids. Trimming at V came to 6 bases and at J to 3 bases, leaving 10 bases not matched to a gene. In nucleotides, the CDR3 is TGTGCCAGCAGACTTGGGACAGGATCCTTCTACGAGCAGTACTTC. Protein product: CASRLGTGSFYEQYF.

The chain carries TRBV5-1 and TRBJ2-1, with a possible D match to TRBD2 (5 bases). Germline V gene data show CDR1 as SGHRS and CDR2 as YFSETQ. V was trimmed by 0 bases and J by 2 bases, leaving 27 bases between them. CDR3 length: 21 amino acids. The CDR3 sequence: CASSLAGPAAGGRSTYNEQFF. The CDR3, as DNA: TGCGCCAGCAGCTTGGCCGGACCGGCGGCGGGCGGCAGATCCACCTACAATGAGCAGTTCTTC.

J is TRBJ2-7 and V is TRBV19; D gene ambiguous. Germline assignment: CDR1 LNHDA and CDR2 SQIVND (reference sequence). The CDR3 spans 13 residues. V lost 6 bases and J 0 bases, leaving 9 bases between the germline ends. CDR3 protein: CASRVSSSYEQYF. The CDR3 region has the DNA TGTGCCAGTAGAGTTTCGAGCTCCTACGAGCAGTACTTC. Full variable domain (rest looked up from reference TRBV19 and TRBJ2-7): DGGITQSPKYLFRKEGQNVTLSCEQNLNHDAMYWYRQDPGQGLRLIYYSQIVNDFQKGDIAEGYSVSREKKESFPLTVTSAQKNPTAFYLCASRVSSSYEQYFGPGTRLTVT.

This chain joins TRBV12-5 and TRBJ1-5; D not resolved. Trimming removed 3 bases at V and 3 bases at J, with 9 bases between. The CDR3 sequence is 14 residues long. Germline V gene data show CDR1 as LGHNT and CDR2 as FRNRAP. The CDR3, as DNA: TGTGCTAGTGGTTTTCATCAGGTCAATCAGCCCCAGCATTTT. It yields the protein CASGFHQVNQPQHF.

This clone has just a few counts. V usage is TRBV7-2 and J usage is TRBJ1-1, with D maybe TRBD1 (6 bases). V was cut by 4 bases and J by 1 base, with 10 bases left in between. The CDR3 sequence is 14 residues long. Germline assignment: CDR1 SGHTA and CDR2 FQGNSA. This chain's CDR3 is CASSSAGANTEAFF. CDR3 coding DNA: TGTGCCAGCAGCTCAGCGGGGGCGAACACTGAAGCTTTCTTT.

This clone was recorded at least ten times. The rearrangement links TRBV25-1 to TRBJ1-5, with D possibly being TRBD1 (5 bases). V was cut by 8 bases and J by 5 bases, with 7 bases left in between. Germline CDR1 MGHDK, CDR2 SYGVNS. This CDR3 has 11 residues. The CDR3 protein is CASGDYQPQHF. CDR3 nucleotide sequence: TGTGCCAGCGGGGACTATCAGCCCCAGCATTTT. Full variable domain (missing parts from reference TRBV25-1 and TRBJ1-5): EADIYQTPRYLVIGTGKKITLECSQTMGHDKMYWYQQDPGMELHLIHYSYGVNSTEKGDLSSESTVSRIRTEHFPLTLESARPSHTSQYLCASGDYQPQHFGDGTRLSIL.

The V gene is TRBV7-6, the J gene TRBJ2-5; tentatively, D is TRBD2 (5 bases). V lost 5 bases and J 5 bases, leaving 12 bases between the germline ends. Looked up from germline, CDR1 is SGHVS and CDR2 is FNYEAQ. The CDR3 is 13 residues long. CDR3 DNA: TGTGCCAGCAGCGGGCTAGCTGAGGAGACCCAGTACTTC. It translates to CASSGLAEETQYF.

This clone was observed a few times. V is TRBV14 and J is TRBJ2-1, with 9 bases fitting TRBD1. Losses at the gene ends were 5 bases for V and 5 bases for J; bases not matched to a gene: 10. The CDR3 consists of 16 residues. Germline V lookup: CDR1 SGHDN, CDR2 FVKESK. CDR3 region: CASSKNRGLRDNEQFF. For the CDR3, the DNA is TGTGCCAGCAGCAAAAACAGGGGGCTCAGGGACAATGAGCAGTTCTTC.

The rearrangement links TRBV11-3 to TRBJ1-1; D is possibly TRBD1 (5 bases). Germline CDR1 reads SGHNT; CDR2 reads YENEEA. This CDR3 has 13 residues. V lost 7 bases and J 1 base, leaving 10 bases between the germline ends. The CDR3: CASNTQGNTEAFF. CDR3 nucleotides: TGTGCCAGCAACACGCAGGGGAACACTGAAGCTTTCTTT.

In its sample, this clone was seen a few times. This rearrangement joins TRBV6-1 to TRBJ2-2; D is possibly TRBD1 (6 bases). V lost 7 bases to trimming and J lost 5 bases, with 17 bases between them. Germline loops: CDR1 MNHNS, CDR2 SASEGT. CDR3 length equals 15 residues. Here the CDR3 reads CASTALGHLTGELFF. The CDR3 DNA follows: TGTGCCAGCACTGCTTTGGGACACCTGACCGGGGAGCTGTTTTTT.

This clone turned up a few times. The chain combines TRBV28 with TRBJ1-2; 9 nucleotides align to TRBD1. Looked up from germline, CDR1 is MDHEN and CDR2 is SYDVKM. The ends lost 5 bases at V and 8 bases at J; junction bases unmatched: 6. The CDR3 covers 13 residues. The CDR3 loop is CASSGGQGGGYTF. The CDR3 nucleotides are TGTGCCAGCAGTGGGGGACAGGGAGGGGGCTACACCTTC.

The chain uses TRBV7-2 and TRBJ2-2; maybe TRBD1 (6 bases). Germline V gives CDR1 SGHTA, CDR2 FQGNSA. The V end was cut by 0 bases, the J end by 1 base, with 12 bases between. There are 17 residues in the CDR3. CDR3 region: CASSLAPEQGNTGELFF. The CDR3 region has the DNA TGTGCCAGCAGCTTAGCCCCTGAACAGGGGAACACCGGGGAGCTGTTTTTT.

The rearrangement links TRBV5-6 to TRBJ1-2, with D tentatively TRBD1 (6 bases). Germline CDR1 reads SGHDT; CDR2 reads YYEEEE. The CDR3 is 13 amino acids. Trimming removed 4 bases from V and 4 bases from J, with 11 bases in between. The DNA for the CDR3 is TGTGCCAGCAGCCTGGGACATAGCTATGGCTACACCTTC. The encoded protein is CASSLGHSYGYTF.

The chain has TRBV2 and TRBJ1-5, with D maybe TRBD1 (5 bases). Germline CDR1 and CDR2: SNHLY and FYNNEI. The ends were cut back, 8 bases at V and 0 bases at J, with 17 bases in the middle. This CDR3 spans 16 amino acids. The CDR3 loop reads CASEDSPWNSNQPQHF. CDR3 DNA: TGTGCCAGCGAAGACAGCCCATGGAATAGCAATCAGCCCCAGCATTTT. The whole variable domain, remainder taken from reference TRBV2 and TRBJ1-5, is EPEVTQTPSHQVTQMGQEVILRCVPISNHLYFYWYRQILGQKVEFLVSFYNNEISEKSEIFDDQFSVERPDGSNFTLKIRSTKLEDSAMYFCASEDSPWNSNQPQHFGDGTRLSIL.

DNA for the CDR3: TGTGCCAGCAGTTTAGCGTCTGGGCGACAAGAGACCCAGTACTTC. This sequence encodes CASSLASGRQETQYF. The chain has TRBV6-5 and TRBJ2-5; D is perhaps TRBD2 (5 bases). Germline CDR1 is MNHEY and CDR2 is SVGAGI. CDR3 length: 15 residues. The ends were cut back, 4 bases at V and 2 bases at J, with 14 bases in the middle.

This clone was detected many times. The rearrangement uses TRBV5-4 and TRBJ2-1, with D tentatively TRBD2 (6 bases). The V gene lost 3 bases and the J gene lost 7 bases, with 14 bases spanning the gap. Germline CDR1 reads SGHNT; CDR2 reads YYREEE (reference sequence). The CDR3 length is 14 residues. As DNA, the CDR3 is TGTGCCAGCAGCTCCGCCGGGACTCCGAATGAGCAGTTCTTC. This encodes CASSSAGTPNEQFF.

With respect to this clone: Other DNA variants within this sample encode the same CDR3. This chain links TRBV4-2 with TRBJ2-7; D may be TRBD1 (6 bases). Trimming removed 1 base from V and 2 bases from J, with 9 bases in between. The CDR3 runs 14 residues. The V gene's germline CDR1 is LGHNA and CDR2 YNFKEQ. The DNA of the CDR3 is TGTGCCAGCAGCCAAGGCAGGGGACCCTACGAGCAGTACTTC. It specifies CASSQGRGPYEQYF.

The chain joins TRBV6-5 to TRBJ2-7; TRBD1 matches at 7 bases. CDR1 is MNHEY and CDR2 is SVGAGI in the germline V gene. The trim removed 2 bases at V and 0 bases at J, leaving 4 bases unmatched. The CDR3 is 15 amino acids. The CDR3 coding sequence is TGTGCCAGCAGTTACGGGACAGCCCTCTCCTACGAGCAGTACTTC. Amino acids: CASSYGTALSYEQYF.

V and J are TRBV7-8 and TRBJ1-2; D gene uncertain. Germline V gives CDR1 SGHVS, CDR2 FQNEAQ. Trimming pared 4 bases from V and 9 bases from J, leaving 15 bases between. The CDR3 runs to 13 residues. The CDR3 is CASSSGSWESYTF. DNA for the CDR3: TGTGCCAGCAGCTCGGGCTCCTGGGAGAGCTACACCTTC. Combining the CDR3 with reference TRBV7-8 and TRBJ1-2 gives the whole variable domain GAGVSQSPRYKVAKRGQDVALRCDPISGHVSLFWYQQALGQGPEFLTYFQNEAQLDKSGLPSDRFFAERPEGSVSTLKIQRTQQEDSAVYLCASSSGSWESYTFGSGTRLTVV.

Only a few counts were recorded for this clone. The rearrangement uses TRBV4-1 and TRBJ1-1; the D is unclear. The ends were cut back, 4 bases at V and 4 bases at J, with 13 bases in the middle. This CDR3 has 14 residues. Germline loops: CDR1 MGHRA, CDR2 YSYEKL. CDR3 sequence (DNA): TGCGCCAGCAGCCCACGGTCTCGGGGCACTGAAGCTTTCTTT. Translation gives CASSPRSRGTEAFF.

This clone turned up a few times. The chain links TRBV30 to TRBJ1-1; D is possibly TRBD1 (5 bases). V lost 7 bases and J 1 base, leaving 19 bases between the germline ends. This CDR3 spans 15 amino acids. Germline assignment: CDR1 GTSNPN and CDR2 SVGIG (reference sequence). CDR3 residues: CASRRGEGWNTEAFF. Here the CDR3 DNA reads TGTGCCTCCCGGAGGGGAGAAGGGTGGAACACTGAAGCTTTCTTT.